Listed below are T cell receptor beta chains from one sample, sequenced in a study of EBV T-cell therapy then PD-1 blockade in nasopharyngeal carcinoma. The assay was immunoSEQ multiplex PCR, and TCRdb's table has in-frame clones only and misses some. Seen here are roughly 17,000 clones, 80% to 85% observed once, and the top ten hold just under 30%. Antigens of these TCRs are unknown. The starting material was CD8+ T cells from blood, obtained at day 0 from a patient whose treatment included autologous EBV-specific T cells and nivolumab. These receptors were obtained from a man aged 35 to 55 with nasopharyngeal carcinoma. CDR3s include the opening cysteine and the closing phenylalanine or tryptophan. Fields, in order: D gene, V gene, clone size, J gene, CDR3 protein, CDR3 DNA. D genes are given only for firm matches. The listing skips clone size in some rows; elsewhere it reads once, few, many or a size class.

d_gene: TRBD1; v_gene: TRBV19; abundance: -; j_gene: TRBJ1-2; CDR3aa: CASSPGTGFDYGYTF; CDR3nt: TGTGCCAGTAGTCCCGGGACAGGGTTCGACTATGGCTACACCTTC
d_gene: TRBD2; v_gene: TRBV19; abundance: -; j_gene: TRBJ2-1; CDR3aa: CASSILSGGNNEQFF; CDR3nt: TGTGCCAGTAGTATTCTCAGCGGGGGGAACAATGAGCAGTTCTTC
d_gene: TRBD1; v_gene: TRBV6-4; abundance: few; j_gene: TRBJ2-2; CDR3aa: CASSDGTGGTGELFF; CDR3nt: TGTGCCAGCAGTGACGGGACAGGGGGCACCGGGGAGCTGTTTTTT
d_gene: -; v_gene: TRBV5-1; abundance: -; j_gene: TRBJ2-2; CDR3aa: CASSFKEKSSTGELFF; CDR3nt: TGCGCCAGCAGCTTCAAAGAAAAGAGTTCCACCGGGGAGCTGTTTTTT
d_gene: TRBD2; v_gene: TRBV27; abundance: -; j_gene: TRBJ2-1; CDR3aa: CASSSAGTRTNEQFF; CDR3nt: TGTGCCAGCAGCTCAGCCGGGACTAGAACCAATGAGCAGTTCTTC
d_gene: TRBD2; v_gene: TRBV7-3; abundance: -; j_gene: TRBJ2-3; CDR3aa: CASSLTSGEADTQYF; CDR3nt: TGTGCCAGCAGCTTGACTAGCGGGGAGGCAGATACGCAGTATTTT
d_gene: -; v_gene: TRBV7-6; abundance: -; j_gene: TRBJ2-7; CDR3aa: CASMGGSGEQYF; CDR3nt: TGTGCCAGCATGGGGGGTTCTGGCGAGCAGTACTTC
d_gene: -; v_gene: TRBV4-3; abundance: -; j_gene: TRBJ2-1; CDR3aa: CASSQYFENEQFF; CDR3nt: TGCGCCAGCAGCCAATATTTCGAGAATGAGCAGTTCTTC
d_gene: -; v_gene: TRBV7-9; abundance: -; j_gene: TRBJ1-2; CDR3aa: CASSLEGQSPPYGYTF; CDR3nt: TGTGCCAGCAGCTTAGAGGGGCAGTCTCCCCCCTATGGCTACACCTTC
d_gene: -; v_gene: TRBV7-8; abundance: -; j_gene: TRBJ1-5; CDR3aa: CASSLEVLGPQPQHF; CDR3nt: TGTGCCAGCAGCTTAGAGGTTCTTGGGCCTCAGCCCCAGCATTTT
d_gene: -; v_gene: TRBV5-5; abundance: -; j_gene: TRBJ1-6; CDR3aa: CASSFTGTSSYNSPLHF; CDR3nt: TGTGCCAGCAGCTTTACAGGTACCAGCTCCTATAATTCACCCCTCCACTTT
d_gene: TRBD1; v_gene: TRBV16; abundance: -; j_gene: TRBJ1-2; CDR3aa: CASSPGQGYYGYTF; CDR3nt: TGTGCCAGCAGCCCGGGACAGGGCTACTATGGCTACACCTTC
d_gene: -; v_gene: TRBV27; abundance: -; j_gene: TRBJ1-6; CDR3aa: CASSPIPGEYNSPLHF; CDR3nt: TGTGCCAGCAGTCCCATTCCCGGGGAATATAATTCACCCCTCCACTTT
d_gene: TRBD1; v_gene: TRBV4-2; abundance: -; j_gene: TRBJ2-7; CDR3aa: CASSQSLTGGFHEQYF; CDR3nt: TGTGCCAGCAGCCAATCATTGACAGGGGGGTTCCACGAGCAGTACTTC
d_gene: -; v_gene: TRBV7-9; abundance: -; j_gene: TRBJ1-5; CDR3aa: CASSHRSAQPQHF; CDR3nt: TGTGCCAGCAGCCACAGGTCCGCTCAGCCCCAGCATTTT
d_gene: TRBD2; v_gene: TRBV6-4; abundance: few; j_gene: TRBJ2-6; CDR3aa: CASSDSAGGPGANVLTF; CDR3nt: TGTGCCAGCAGTGACTCGGCGGGGGGGCCTGGGGCCAACGTCCTGACTTTC
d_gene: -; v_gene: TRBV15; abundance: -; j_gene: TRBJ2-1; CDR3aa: CATSREPPDSSYNEQFF; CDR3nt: TGTGCCACCAGCAGAGAACCCCCGGACAGTTCCTACAATGAGCAGTTCTTC
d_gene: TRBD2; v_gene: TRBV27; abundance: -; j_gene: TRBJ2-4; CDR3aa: CASSWGGVNIQYF; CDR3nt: TGTGCCAGCAGCTGGGGGGGGGTAAACATTCAGTACTTC
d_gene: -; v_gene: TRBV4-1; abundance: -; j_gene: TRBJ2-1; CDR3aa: CASSQSLDRGNEQFF; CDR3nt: TGCGCCAGCAGCCAATCACTGGACAGAGGCAATGAGCAGTTCTTC
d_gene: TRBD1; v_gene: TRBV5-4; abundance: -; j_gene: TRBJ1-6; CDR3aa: CASTARGMDSPLHF; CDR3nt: TGTGCCAGCACGGCCAGGGGGATGGATTCACCCCTCCACTTT
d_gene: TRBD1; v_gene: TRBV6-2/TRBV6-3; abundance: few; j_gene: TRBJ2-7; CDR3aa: CASSYGTGGYEQYF; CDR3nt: TGTGCCAGCAGTTACGGGACAGGGGGTTACGAGCAGTACTTC
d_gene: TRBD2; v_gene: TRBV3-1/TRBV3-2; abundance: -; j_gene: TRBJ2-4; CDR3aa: CASSQKPTGLAVLAKNIQYF; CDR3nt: TGTGCCAGCAGCCAAAAACCAACGGGACTAGCGGTGTTAGCCAAAAACATTCAGTACTTT
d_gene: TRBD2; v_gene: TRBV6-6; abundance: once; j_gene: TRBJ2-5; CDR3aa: CASSYLPGTSKETQYF; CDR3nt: TGTGCCAGCAGTTACCTTCCGGGGACTAGCAAAGAGACCCAGTACTTC
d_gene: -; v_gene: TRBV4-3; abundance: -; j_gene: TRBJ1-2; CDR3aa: CASSQEISGFYGYTF; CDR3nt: TGCGCCAGCAGCCAAGAAATTTCAGGGTTCTATGGCTACACCTTC
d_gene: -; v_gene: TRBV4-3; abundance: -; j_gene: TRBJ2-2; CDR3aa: CASSQDPGMNTGELFF; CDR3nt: TGCGCCAGCAGCCAAGATCCCGGGATGAACACCGGGGAGCTGTTTTTT
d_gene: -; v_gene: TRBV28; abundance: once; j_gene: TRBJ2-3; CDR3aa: CASSSPHRTDTQYF; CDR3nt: TGTGCCAGCAGTTCCCCACACCGCACAGATACGCAGTATTTT
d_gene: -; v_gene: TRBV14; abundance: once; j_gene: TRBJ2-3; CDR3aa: CASSQVMSDTQYF; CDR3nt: TGTGCCAGCAGCCAAGTTATGTCAGATACGCAGTATTTT
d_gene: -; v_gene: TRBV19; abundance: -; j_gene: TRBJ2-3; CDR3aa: CAAGGGLAISTDTQYF; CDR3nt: TGTGCCGCCGGGGGCGGCCTCGCCATTAGCACAGATACGCAGTATTTT
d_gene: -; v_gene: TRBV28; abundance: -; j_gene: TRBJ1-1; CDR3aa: CASSKEENLNTEAFF; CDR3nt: TGTGCCAGCAGTAAGGAGGAGAATTTGAACACTGAAGCTTTCTTT
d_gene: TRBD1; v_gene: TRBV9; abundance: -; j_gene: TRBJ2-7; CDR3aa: CASSKTGGAYEQYF; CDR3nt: TGTGCCAGCAGCAAGACAGGGGGGGCCTACGAGCAGTACTTC
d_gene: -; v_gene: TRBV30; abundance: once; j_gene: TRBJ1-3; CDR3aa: CAWLPGPGNTIYF; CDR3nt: TGTGCCTGGCTTCCGGGGCCCGGAAACACCATATATTTT
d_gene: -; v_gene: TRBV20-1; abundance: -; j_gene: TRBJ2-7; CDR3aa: CSARGAEQYF; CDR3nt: TGCAGTGCTCGAGGAGCCGAGCAGTACTTC
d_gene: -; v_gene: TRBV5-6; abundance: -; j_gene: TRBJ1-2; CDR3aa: CASSRRMGRVYGYTF; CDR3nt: TGTGCCAGCAGTCGCCGTATGGGCAGGGTCTATGGCTACACCTTC
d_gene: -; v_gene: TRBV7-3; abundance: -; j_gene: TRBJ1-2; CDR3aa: CASTLTGPGGSLLSYTF; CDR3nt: TGTGCCAGCACCTTAACGGGACCGGGGGGAAGTTTGTTGAGCTACACCTTC
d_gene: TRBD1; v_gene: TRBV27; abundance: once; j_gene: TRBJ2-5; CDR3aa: CASTPRGKRETQYF; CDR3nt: TGTGCCAGCACCCCCAGGGGGAAGCGAGAGACCCAGTACTTC
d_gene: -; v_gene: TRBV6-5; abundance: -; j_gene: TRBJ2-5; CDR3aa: CASSYVYQETQYF; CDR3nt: TGTGCCAGCAGTTACGTATACCAAGAGACCCAGTACTTC
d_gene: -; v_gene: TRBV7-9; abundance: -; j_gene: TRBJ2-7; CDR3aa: CASSFLRGLSYEQYF; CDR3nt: TGTGCCAGCAGCTTTCTCCGGGGGCTTTCCTACGAGCAGTACTTC
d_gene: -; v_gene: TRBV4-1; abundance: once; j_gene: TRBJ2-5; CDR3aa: CASSTAVARETQYF; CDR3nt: TGCGCCAGCAGCACGGCGGTAGCTCGGGAGACCCAGTACTTC
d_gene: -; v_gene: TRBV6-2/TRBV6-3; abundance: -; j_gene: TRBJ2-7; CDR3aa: CASSYTYEQYF; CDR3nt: TGTGCCAGCAGTTACACGTACGAGCAGTACTTC
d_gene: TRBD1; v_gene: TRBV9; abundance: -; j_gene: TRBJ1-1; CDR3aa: CASSVGDSPYTEAFF; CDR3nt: TGTGCCAGCAGCGTAGGGGACAGCCCTTACACTGAAGCTTTCTTT
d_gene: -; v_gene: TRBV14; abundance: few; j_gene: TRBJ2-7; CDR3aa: CASSQLGIGTSEQYF; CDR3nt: TGTGCCAGCAGCCAATTAGGGATAGGGACCTCCGAGCAGTACTTC